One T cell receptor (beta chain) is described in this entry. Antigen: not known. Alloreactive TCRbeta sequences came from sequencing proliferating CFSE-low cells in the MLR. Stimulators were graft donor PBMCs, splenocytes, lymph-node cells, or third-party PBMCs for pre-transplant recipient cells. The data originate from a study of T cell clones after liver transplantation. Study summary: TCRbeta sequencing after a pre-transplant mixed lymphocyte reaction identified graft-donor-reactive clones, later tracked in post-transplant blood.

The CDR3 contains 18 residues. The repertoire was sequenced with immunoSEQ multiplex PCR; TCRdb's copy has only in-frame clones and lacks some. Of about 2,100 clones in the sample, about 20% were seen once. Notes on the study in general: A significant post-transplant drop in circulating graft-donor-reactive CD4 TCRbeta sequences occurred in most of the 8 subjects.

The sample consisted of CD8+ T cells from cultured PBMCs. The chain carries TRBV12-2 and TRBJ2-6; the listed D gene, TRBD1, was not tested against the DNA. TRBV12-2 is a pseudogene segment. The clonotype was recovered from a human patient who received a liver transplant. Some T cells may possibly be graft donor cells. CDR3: CASRCLISTQSRANVLTF. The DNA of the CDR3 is TGTGCAAGTCGCTGTTTAATCTCCACACAAAGTCGGGCCAACGTCCTGACTTTC.